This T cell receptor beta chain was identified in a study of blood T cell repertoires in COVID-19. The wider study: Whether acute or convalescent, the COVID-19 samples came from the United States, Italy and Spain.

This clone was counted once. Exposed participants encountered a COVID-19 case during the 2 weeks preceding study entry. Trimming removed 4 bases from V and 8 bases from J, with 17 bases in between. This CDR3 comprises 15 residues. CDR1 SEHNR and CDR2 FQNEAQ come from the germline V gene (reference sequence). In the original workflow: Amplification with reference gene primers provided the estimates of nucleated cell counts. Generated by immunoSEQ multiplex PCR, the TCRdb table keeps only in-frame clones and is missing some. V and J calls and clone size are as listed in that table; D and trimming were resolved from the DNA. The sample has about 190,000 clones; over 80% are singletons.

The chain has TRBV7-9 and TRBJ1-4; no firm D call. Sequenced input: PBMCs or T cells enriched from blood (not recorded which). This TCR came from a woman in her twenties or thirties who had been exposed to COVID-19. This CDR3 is CASSSIPKTEEKLFF. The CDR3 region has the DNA TGTGCCAGCAGCTCTATCCCGAAGACTGAAGAAAAACTGTTTTTT. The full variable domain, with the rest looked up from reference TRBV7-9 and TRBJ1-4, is DTGVSQNPRHKITKRGQNVTFRCDPISEHNRLYWYRQTLGQGPEFLTYFQNEAQLEKSRLLSDRFSAERPKGSFSTLEIQRTEQGDSAMYLCASSSIPKTEEKLFFGSGTQLSVL.